The 30 T cell receptor beta chains given below trace back to one sample, sequenced in a study of blood T cell repertoires in COVID-19. Repertoires were generated with immunoSEQ multiplex PCR, while TCRdb's copy carries only in-frame clones and drops some. The table lists around 290,000 clones, around 86% of them singletons, with about 1.7% in the top ten. The sequenced sample consisted of PBMCs or T cells enriched from blood (not recorded which). Receptor source: a woman in her 40s who had recovered from COVID-19.

V is TRBV7-2 and J is TRBJ2-5; 9 bases align to TRBD2. This CDR3 is 15 amino acids long. With 5 bases clipped from V and 4 bases from J, the junction kept 8 bases outside the gene matches. The V gene's germline CDR1 is SGHTA and CDR2 FQGNSA. The CDR3 is CASSPAGGGRETQYF. The CDR3 nucleotides read TGTGCCAGCAGCCCAGCGGGAGGAGGTCGAGAGACCCAGTACTTC.

This clone was seen more than once but under ten times. V gene TRBV7-6 combines with J gene TRBJ1-2; perhaps TRBD1 as D (5 bases). The CDR3 runs to 16 residues. V lost 3 bases, J lost 0 bases, and 14 bases lay in between. Germline lookup yields CDR1 SGHVS and CDR2 FNYEAQ. CDR3 bases: TGTGCCAGCAGCTTGGGGGAGGCAGGGACTAACTATGGCTACACCTTC. This translates into CASSLGEAGTNYGYTF.

The chain combines TRBV19 with TRBJ1-1; D is unresolved. V lost 6 bases and J 1 base, leaving 24 bases between the germline ends. There are 18 residues in the CDR3. CDR1 and CDR2 (germline): LNHDA, SQIVND (reference sequence). CDR3 nucleotide sequence: TGTGCCAGTAGCAACCGCGCCACAACTTTTTCAGGGAACACTGAAGCTTTCTTT. As protein: CASSNRATTFSGNTEAFF.

The chain recombines TRBV6-4 with TRBJ2-2; 7 nucleotides align to TRBD2. The V gene end was trimmed by 6 bases and the J gene end by 2 bases; junction bases not matched to a gene: 6. Germline-derived CDR1 and CDR2 are MRHNA and SNTAGT. The CDR3 runs 15 residues. CDR3 amino acids: CASSRVAGNTGELFF. CDR3 DNA: TGTGCCAGCAGCAGGGTAGCGGGTAACACCGGGGAGCTGTTTTTT.

The chain couples TRBV9 to TRBJ1-2; possible D gene TRBD1, 5 bases. V shed 2 bases and J shed 3 bases, with 20 bases lying between them. Germline V gene lookup returns CDR1 SGDLS and CDR2 YYNGEE. The CDR3 is 17 residues long. CDR3 DNA sequence: TGTGCCAGCAGCGTCTGGGAACCTTCAGGGTCCGACTATGGCTACACCTTC. This encodes CASSVWEPSGSDYGYTF.

The chain carries TRBV19 and TRBJ1-1; 9 bases fit TRBD1. With V trimmed by 3 bases and J by 0 bases, 8 bases remained unmatched. From germline, CDR1 is LNHDA and CDR2 SQIVND (reference sequence). The CDR3 is 17 amino acids. CDR3 loop: CASSIGDRAGVNTEAFF. In DNA, the CDR3 is TGTGCCAGTAGTATTGGGGACAGGGCCGGGGTGAACACTGAAGCTTTCTTT. Full variable domain (missing parts from reference TRBV19 and TRBJ1-1): DGGITQSPKYLFRKEGQNVTLSCEQNLNHDAMYWYRQDPGQGLRLIYYSQIVNDFQKGDIAEGYSVSREKKESFPLTVTSAQKNPTAFYLCASSIGDRAGVNTEAFFGQGTRLTVV.

This chain links TRBV3-1 (or the pseudogene TRBV3-2) with TRBJ2-1; TRBD2 aligns across 10 bases. CDR3 size: 14 residues. The germline gives CDR1 LGHDT, CDR2 YNNKEL (reference sequence). J gave up 15 bases and V 0 bases, and 8 bases lay outside the gene matches. The CDR3 nucleotides are TGTGCCAGCAGCCAAGATCATCTAGCGGGAGCCGCGTTCTTC. This translates into CASSQDHLAGAAFF.

This clone was counted a few times. The rearrangement uses TRBV9 and TRBJ1-6; the match to TRBD1 covers 7 bases. CDR3 length: 13 amino acids. Per the germline V gene, CDR1 is SGDLS and CDR2 is YYNGEE. Germline trimming cut 6 bases from V and 10 bases from J; bases unmatched to any gene: 7. The CDR3 DNA is TGTGCCAGCAATATAGGGGGCCTGTCACCCCTCCACTTT. As protein: CASNIGGLSPLHF.

The rearrangement links TRBV5-5 to TRBJ1-1; 8 bases fit TRBD1. This CDR3 comprises 16 residues. The germline V gene encodes CDR1 SGHKS and CDR2 YYEKEE (reference sequence). Unmatched junction bases numbered 8, after V lost 4 bases and J lost 0 bases. This CDR3 is CASSTGTGALNTEAFF. Written as DNA, the CDR3 is TGTGCCAGCAGCACTGGGACAGGCGCTTTGAACACTGAAGCTTTCTTT.

V and J are TRBV19 and TRBJ1-1; tentatively, D is TRBD1 (5 bases). Per germline, CDR1 LNHDA and CDR2 SQIVND (reference sequence). Trimming removed 5 bases from V and 4 bases from J, with 14 bases in between. The CDR3 has 14 amino acids. The CDR3 DNA follows: TGTGCCAGTAGTGATCAGGGCAGAGGCACTGAAGCTTTCTTT. Protein sequence: CASSDQGRGTEAFF.

The rearrangement links TRBV2 to TRBJ1-2; maybe TRBD1 (6 bases). Germline CDR1 SNHLY, CDR2 FYNNEI. The V end lost 6 bases, the J end lost 0 bases, and 11 bases lay between the germline ends. The CDR3 length is 14 residues. CDR3 nucleotides: TGTGCCAGCAGCCAAGGGGGTACTAACTATGGCTACACCTTC. Translating it yields CASSQGGTNYGYTF.

The V call is TRBV9, the J call TRBJ2-7, with 10 bases aligning to TRBD2. The CDR3 contains 15 residues. Trimming cost V 0 bases and J 2 bases; bases outside gene matches: 2. Germline V gene data show CDR1 as SGDLS and CDR2 as YYNGEE. The CDR3 nucleotides are TGTGCCAGCAGCGTAGAACTAGCGGGGACCTACGAGCAGTACTTC. This encodes CASSVELAGTYEQYF.

The J gene is TRBJ2-1, the V gene TRBV11-2, with D perhaps matching TRBD2 (6 bases). From germline, CDR1 is SGHAT and CDR2 FQNNGV. This CDR3 spans 14 amino acids. V was cut by 3 bases and J by 6 bases, with 12 bases left in between. CDR3 residues: CASSLRGTVNEQFF. CDR3 sequence (DNA): TGTGCCAGCAGCTTGCGCGGGACGGTCAATGAGCAGTTCTTC.

The sample holds one count of this clone. The rearrangement joins TRBV5-4 to TRBJ2-2; D gene unclear. V was cut by 6 bases and J by 2 bases, with 17 bases left in between. The CDR3 totals 16 residues. CDR1 is SGHNT, CDR2 YYREEE, per germline (reference sequence). The CDR3 sequence: CASTSDGAINTGELFF. The DNA of the CDR3 is TGTGCCAGCACCTCAGACGGAGCCATAAACACCGGGGAGCTGTTTTTT.

This chain uses TRBV3-1 (or the pseudogene TRBV3-2) with TRBJ1-1; D remains unclear. Trimming left V 1 base short and J 1 base short, with 7 bases between. Germline CDR1 reads LGHDT; CDR2 reads YNNKEL (reference sequence). The CDR3 is 14 residues long. Here the CDR3 reads CASSQARANTEAFF. CDR3 DNA sequence: TGTGCCAGCAGCCAAGCAAGAGCGAACACTGAAGCTTTCTTT.

V and J are TRBV6-5 and TRBJ2-1, with D hard to call. The germline V gene encodes CDR1 MNHEY and CDR2 SVGAGI. The V and J ends lost 2 bases and 8 bases respectively, with 13 bases between them. CDR3 length: 14 residues. The CDR3: CASSYTGPADEQFF. In DNA form, the CDR3 reads TGTGCCAGCAGTTACACCGGTCCCGCCGATGAGCAGTTCTTC.

This clone was detected only once. The chain is built from TRBV7-2 and TRBJ2-5; 11 bases agree with TRBD2. Trimming took 8 bases from V and 4 from J; bases not matched to a gene: 12. The CDR3 runs to 16 residues. CDR1 and CDR2 from the germline V gene are SGHTA and FQGNSA. CDR3 sequence: CASLERGSGRVETQYF. The CDR3 region has the DNA TGTGCCAGCCTGGAGCGGGGTAGCGGGAGGGTAGAGACCCAGTACTTC.

The chain employs TRBV29-1 and TRBJ2-7; 10 nucleotides agree with TRBD1. CDR1 is SQVTM, CDR2 ANQGSEA, per germline. The CDR3 has 13 amino acids. V lost 4 bases, J lost 2 bases, and 2 bases stayed unmatched. The DNA of the CDR3 is TGCAGCGTTGTCGGGACAGGGGCCTACGAGCAGTACTTC. Translation gives CSVVGTGAYEQYF.

A single count supports this clone. The chain uses TRBV6-5 and TRBJ2-5; 10 nucleotides agree with TRBD1. The germline V gene has CDR1 MNHEY and CDR2 SVGAGI. The CDR3 sequence is 12 residues long. Trimming removed 10 bases from V and 6 bases from J; junction bases left unmatched: 5. As DNA, the CDR3 is TGTGCCACCGGGACAGGGGTAAAGACCCAGTACTTC. Translating it yields CATGTGVKTQYF.

The genes are TRBV2 and TRBJ1-4; D not resolved. Germline values: CDR1 SNHLY, CDR2 FYNNEI. The CDR3 is 14 residues long. Trimming stripped 7 bases from V and 0 bases from J, with 9 bases between. As DNA, the CDR3 is TGTGCCAGCACTAGGTCGGCAACTAATGAAAAACTGTTTTTT. Protein sequence: CASTRSATNEKLFF. Based on the CDR3 plus reference TRBV2 and TRBJ1-4, the full variable domain is EPEVTQTPSHQVTQMGQEVILRCVPISNHLYFYWYRQILGQKVEFLVSFYNNEISEKSEIFDDQFSVERPDGSNFTLKIRSTKLEDSAMYFCASTRSATNEKLFFGSGTQLSVL.

The CDR3 loop reads CASSRTDLKYYEQYF. CDR3 bases: TGTGCCAGCAGCCGGACAGACCTAAAGTATTACGAGCAGTACTTC. The chain combines TRBV6-5 with TRBJ2-7; a weak D match, TRBD1 (6 bases). CDR3 length: 15 residues. CDR1 and CDR2 from the germline V gene are MNHEY and SVGAGI. Trimming shortened V by 6 bases and J by 4 bases, and 19 bases separated the two germline ends.

The gene calls are TRBV6-4 and TRBJ2-2; a weak D match, TRBD2 (5 bases). The CDR3 covers 14 residues. Trimming pared 3 bases from V and 0 bases from J, leaving 5 bases between. Germline loops: CDR1 MRHNA, CDR2 SNTAGT. CDR3 region: CASSELANTGELFF. The CDR3 nucleotides are TGTGCCAGCAGTGAACTAGCGAACACCGGGGAGCTGTTTTTT.

The V and J genes are TRBV3-1 (or the pseudogene TRBV3-2) and TRBJ2-5; maybe TRBD2 (6 bases). CDR3 length equals 14 residues. Trimming pared 5 bases from V and 2 bases from J, leaving 12 bases between. The germline CDR1 and CDR2 sequences are LGHDT and YNNKEL (reference sequence). The CDR3: CASSSRGEQETQYF. CDR3 bases: TGTGCCAGCAGCTCACGCGGGGAGCAAGAGACCCAGTACTTC.

J is TRBJ2-3 and V is TRBV7-3, with TRBD2 matching 8 bases. Germline CDR1 and CDR2: SGHTA and FQGTGA. J lost 0 bases, V lost 4 bases, and 6 bases had no gene match. There are 16 residues in the CDR3. CDR3 coding DNA: TGTGCCAGCAGCTCCGTAGCGGGGACTAGCACAGATACGCAGTATTTT. Translation gives CASSSVAGTSTDTQYF.

This chain uses TRBV27 with TRBJ1-3; tentatively, D is TRBD1 (6 bases). Germline CDR1 and CDR2: MNHEY and SMNVEV (reference sequence). The CDR3 contains 17 residues. V was clipped by 5 bases and J by 4 bases, with 21 bases between them. DNA for the CDR3: TGTGCCAGCAGTCCGGCTGTGGGGGGGCTGGGAGGAAACACCATATATTTT. Amino acids: CASSPAVGGLGGNTIYF.

The V gene is TRBV21-1, the J gene TRBJ2-7; TRBD2 was called by the table and not checked on the DNA. TRBV21-1 is recorded as a pseudogene. The length of the CDR3 is 16 residues. In nucleotides, the CDR3 is TGTGCCAGCAGCAAAGGGGGGGACGTCCTTGACTACGAGCAGTACTTC. Amino acids: CASSKGGDVLDYEQYF.

The V call is TRBV27, the J call TRBJ1-6; TRBD1 aligns across 7 bases. V shed 6 bases, J shed 9 bases, and the junction held 14 bases outside the gene matches. The CDR3 is made up of 16 amino acids. Germline CDR1 reads MNHEY; CDR2 reads SMNVEV (reference sequence). The CDR3 region is CASSKVPQGVGSPLHF. In nucleotides, the CDR3 is TGTGCCAGCAGCAAAGTCCCGCAGGGGGTAGGTTCACCCCTCCACTTT.

The V and J genes are TRBV7-3 and TRBJ2-1; 7 nucleotides align to TRBD2. Germline CDR1 is SGHTA and CDR2 is FQGTGA. V was clipped by 4 bases and J by 9 bases; unmatched bases: 15. The CDR3 spans 16 residues. The CDR3 here is CASSSSGGRVDGEQFF. The DNA of the CDR3 is TGTGCCAGCAGCTCCTCCGGGGGGAGGGTCGACGGTGAGCAGTTCTTC.

The rearrangement links TRBV5-8 to TRBJ1-2; D gene uncertain. The CDR3 consists of 12 residues. Trimming pared 3 bases from V and 8 bases from J, leaving 11 bases between. Per the germline V gene, CDR1 is SGHTS and CDR2 is YDEGEE. The DNA for the CDR3 is TGTGCCAGCAGCTCCGAGAGGTTCGGCTACACCTTC. This codes for CASSSERFGYTF.

CDR3 DNA sequence: TGTGCCAGCAGCCGAATTACTCCGGACAGGGGGCATGATTCACCCCTCCACTTT. Translated: CASSRITPDRGHDSPLHF. V usage is TRBV7-9 and J usage is TRBJ1-6; 11 positions match TRBD1. The V segment lost 5 bases and the J segment 8 bases; nucleotides outside the gene matches: 14. Looked up from germline, CDR1 is SEHNR and CDR2 is FQNEAQ (reference sequence). The CDR3 spans 18 residues. The whole variable domain, remainder taken from reference TRBV7-9 and TRBJ1-6, is DTGVSQNPRHKITKRGQNVTFRCDPISEHNRLYWYRQTLGQGPEFLTYFQNEAQLEKSRLLSDRFSAERPKGSFSTLEIQRTEQGDSAMYLCASSRITPDRGHDSPLHFGNGTRLTVT.